One sample yielded the 15 T cell receptor beta chains listed below, sequenced in a study of blood T cell repertoires in COVID-19. Using immunoSEQ multiplex PCR, the repertoire was profiled, and TCRdb retains in-frame clones only, with some absent. Among about 90,000 clones listed, more than 70% were seen once. The material sequenced was peripheral blood. The receptors here all came from a human donor in a cohort sampled during active COVID-19.

This clone has just one count. This chain connects TRBV4-2 to TRBJ1-2; TRBD1 might be the D (6 bases). Germline-derived CDR1 and CDR2 are LGHNA and YNFKEQ. V was cut by 4 bases and J by 8 bases, with 8 bases left in between. The length of the CDR3 is 11 residues. The CDR3, as DNA: TGTGCCAGCAGCCTCAGGGGCGGCTACACCTTC. Translating gives CASSLRGGYTF.

The chain is built from TRBV27 and TRBJ1-2, with D tentatively TRBD1 (6 bases). CDR1 is MNHEY and CDR2 is SMNVEV in the germline V gene (reference sequence). Trimming stripped 6 bases from V and 6 bases from J, with 17 bases between. This CDR3 has 14 amino acids. The CDR3 nucleotides are TGTGCCAGCAGAACCTTAGGGGGATCGGATGGCTACACCTTC. This translates into CASRTLGGSDGYTF.

The chain joins TRBV27 to TRBJ1-4; 8 bases fit TRBD1. Germline CDR1 is MNHEY and CDR2 is SMNVEV (reference sequence). This CDR3 comprises 15 residues. After removal of 6 bases from V and 5 bases from J, the junction contained 8 bases not matched to a gene. CDR3 region: CASRKKTGANEKLFF. DNA of the CDR3: TGTGCCAGCAGAAAGAAGACAGGGGCGAATGAAAAACTGTTTTTT.

This chain uses TRBV4-3 with TRBJ1-2; D is ambiguous. The length of the CDR3 is 13 residues. Trimming shortened V by 0 bases and J by 8 bases, and 10 bases separated the two germline ends. CDR1 is LGHNA, CDR2 YSLEER, per germline. In DNA form, the CDR3 reads TGCGCCAGCAGCCAAGAGTCTGGCCAGGGCTACACCTTC. The encoded protein is CASSQESGQGYTF.

This clone was detected only once. The genes are TRBV4-1 and TRBJ1-2; 7 positions match TRBD1. Germline CDR1 MGHRA, CDR2 YSYEKL. The V segment lost 0 bases and the J segment 7 bases; nucleotides outside the gene matches: 5. CDR3 length: 14 amino acids. The CDR3 is CASSQDHRGLGYTF. The CDR3 nucleotides are TGCGCCAGCAGCCAAGACCACAGGGGCCTTGGCTACACCTTC.

This chain connects TRBV5-6 to TRBJ1-4, with D hard to call. The V end was cut by 2 bases, the J end by 4 bases, with 9 bases between. The length of the CDR3 is 14 residues. CDR1 and CDR2 (germline): SGHDT, YYEEEE. The CDR3 coding sequence is TGTGCCAGCAGCTTAATCGGGGTTAATGAAAAACTGTTTTTT. Protein sequence: CASSLIGVNEKLFF.

The chain recombines TRBV12-3 or TRBV12-4 with TRBJ2-1; D is possibly TRBD2 (6 bases). This CDR3 comprises 13 residues. Trimming pared 5 bases from V and 5 bases from J, leaving 10 bases between. CDR3 coding DNA: TGTGCCAGCAGTAGTAGCGGCAACAATGAGCAGTTCTTC. Protein sequence: CASSSSGNNEQFF.

The J gene is TRBJ2-5, the V gene TRBV7-2; 10 bases align to TRBD2. J was trimmed by 5 bases and V by 5 bases; bases with no gene match: 11. The CDR3 covers 16 residues. Germline CDR1 SGHTA, CDR2 FQGNSA. CDR3 bases: TGTGCCAGCAGCCTACTCTCTAGCGGGGGAGGGGAGACCCAGTACTTC. Its protein is CASSLLSSGGGETQYF.

J is TRBJ1-5 and V is TRBV2; 11 bases map to TRBD1. The germline CDR1 and CDR2 sequences are SNHLY and FYNNEI. J was trimmed by 1 base and V by 0 bases; bases with no gene match: 8. The CDR3 consists of 19 residues. This CDR3 reads CASSEAWDRGWRSNQPQHF. The CDR3 region has the DNA TGTGCCAGCAGTGAAGCGTGGGACAGGGGGTGGAGAAGCAATCAGCCCCAGCATTTT.

The rearrangement uses TRBV10-3 and TRBJ2-1, with D perhaps TRBD1 (6 bases). Trimming left V 0 bases short and J 6 bases short, with 12 bases between. Germline V lookup: CDR1 ENHRY, CDR2 SYGVKD. The CDR3 runs to 15 residues. Here the CDR3 DNA reads TGTGCCATCAGTGAGTCGCAGGGGTCCGGCAATGAGCAGTTCTTC. It specifies CAISESQGSGNEQFF.

V is TRBV7-2 and J is TRBJ2-5; 9 bases align to TRBD1. Germline lookup yields CDR1 SGHTA and CDR2 FQGNSA. Trimming took 4 bases from V and 5 from J; bases not matched to a gene: 5. This CDR3 spans 14 amino acids. DNA for the CDR3: TGTGCCAGCAGCTGGGACAGGGCATGGGAGACCCAGTACTTC. Its protein is CASSWDRAWETQYF.

The chain employs TRBV18 and TRBJ2-2; D unclear. CDR1 is KGHSH and CDR2 is LQKENI in the germline V gene. This CDR3 is 13 amino acids long. Trimming removed 7 bases at V and 1 base at J, with 7 bases between. CDR3 sequence: CASLTRNTGELFF. In nucleotides, the CDR3 is TGTGCCAGCTTGACTCGGAACACCGGGGAGCTGTTTTTT.

V usage is TRBV7-9 and J usage is TRBJ1-2; D uncertain. The CDR3 loop spans 13 amino acids. V was clipped by 2 bases and J by 4 bases, with 8 bases between them. CDR1 and CDR2 (germline): SEHNR, FQNEAQ (reference sequence). The CDR3 DNA follows: TGTGCCAGCAGCTTACCCGCAGGCTATGGCTACACCTTC. It codes for CASSLPAGYGYTF.

The chain combines TRBV6-5 with TRBJ2-7, with D possibly being TRBD2 (7 bases). This CDR3 has 15 amino acids. CDR1 MNHEY and CDR2 SVGAGI come from the germline V gene. V was trimmed by 4 bases and J by 6 bases, leaving 19 bases between them. The CDR3 DNA is TGTGCCAGCAGTTCATACGGGGGGCGCGCGTCCGAGCAGTACTTC. It yields the protein CASSSYGGRASEQYF.

The V call is TRBV7-8, the J call TRBJ2-2; 8 bases align to TRBD1. In germline, CDR1 is SGHVS, CDR2 FQNEAQ. V trimming: 5 bases; J trimming: 3 bases; junction bases outside the gene matches: 5. This CDR3 region has 15 residues. This chain's CDR3 is CASSQRTGHTGELFF. The CDR3 DNA reads TGTGCCAGCAGCCAAAGGACAGGGCACACCGGGGAGCTGTTTTTT.